This TCR beta chain was captured by sequencing in a study of somatic mutations in cytotoxic T cells in rheumatoid arthritis. Study-wide results and limits: Healthy controls did not share the age-linked increase in CD8+ clonality seen in rheumatoid arthritis patients. Patients with a largest CD8+ clone exceeding 20% of CD8+ cells numbered about an eighth of the 65. Nobody adjusted the slight TRBV07 underrepresentation in rheumatoid arthritis patients for multiple comparisons.

V was clipped by 5 bases and J by 2 bases, with 12 bases between them. Germline values: CDR1 SGHVS, CDR2 FNYEAQ. CDR3 length equals 14 residues. This table comes from immunoSEQ multiplex PCR, and its TCRdb copy is limited to in-frame clones, with some not included. The table shows roughly 18,000 clones, with around 67% occurring only once. As to this clone: No antigen is known for it.

Material for sequencing was CD8+ T cells sorted from blood. V is TRBV7-6 and J is TRBJ1-1; D call uncertain. The sequence was obtained from a woman aged 55-69 years in good health. The CDR3 DNA follows: TGTGCCAGCAGCCCCGACGGATCTAACACTGAAGCTTTCTTT. Amino acid sequence: CASSPDGSNTEAFF.